The rows below give T cell receptor beta chains drawn from one sample of a study of graft-versus-host responses after intestinal transplantation. Antigens for these TCRs are unknown. Assay used: immunoSEQ multiplex PCR; TCRdb lists only in-frame clones, some missing. Of fewer than 85,000 clones listed, about 80% are singletons. This specimen consisted of unstimulated CD4+ T cells sorted from spleen or lymph node cells, obtained before transplant. Receptors were obtained from a human donor who was the organ donor for an intestinal transplant. The CDR3 runs from the conserved cysteine through the conserved F or W. A D gene is named only where the DNA matches it firmly. Size is omitted from some rows. Given values are once, few, many or a class for expanded clones.

clone size: NA; D gene: TRBD2; J gene: TRBJ2-2; V gene: TRBV4-1; CDR3 DNA: TGCGCCAGCAGCCAAGATCCTAGCGGGGTCGGGGAGCTGTTTTTT; CDR3 protein: CASSQDPSGVGELFF
clone size: few; D gene: NA; J gene: TRBJ2-3; V gene: TRBV9; CDR3 DNA: TGTGCCAGCAGCGTGAGGACGGGGGTAGATACGCAGTATTTT; CDR3 protein: CASSVRTGVDTQYF
clone size: NA; D gene: TRBD1; J gene: TRBJ1-2; V gene: TRBV6-5; CDR3 DNA: TGTGCCACCAAGGGACAGTACCTAACCTATGGCTACACCTTC; CDR3 protein: CATKGQYLTYGYTF
clone size: NA; D gene: NA; J gene: TRBJ2-2; V gene: TRBV6-6; CDR3 DNA: TGTGCCAGCAGAAGGACAGCGAACACCGGGGAGCTGTTTTTT; CDR3 protein: CASRRTANTGELFF
clone size: NA; D gene: NA; J gene: TRBJ1-2; V gene: TRBV6-5; CDR3 DNA: TGTGCCAGCACCCTCCTAGGGGGGGACTATGGCTACACCTTC; CDR3 protein: CASTLLGGDYGYTF
clone size: NA; D gene: NA; J gene: TRBJ2-1; V gene: TRBV4-1; CDR3 DNA: TGCGCCAGCAGTCTCATTCACGGGAGCTCCTACAATGAGCAGTTCTTC; CDR3 protein: CASSLIHGSSYNEQFF
clone size: NA; D gene: NA; J gene: TRBJ2-2; V gene: TRBV4-1; CDR3 DNA: TGCGCCAGCAGCCAAGATCAGAACACCGGGGAGCTGTTTTTT; CDR3 protein: CASSQDQNTGELFF
clone size: NA; D gene: TRBD2; J gene: TRBJ2-2; V gene: TRBV5-6; CDR3 DNA: TGTGCCAGCAGCTTCGGACTAGCGGGGGGAAACACCGGGGAGCTGTTTTTT; CDR3 protein: CASSFGLAGGNTGELFF
clone size: NA; D gene: TRBD1; J gene: TRBJ1-6; V gene: TRBV25-1; CDR3 DNA: TGTGCCAGCAGTGACCCGACAGGGGGCGATTCACCCCTCCACTTT; CDR3 protein: CASSDPTGGDSPLHF
clone size: NA; D gene: NA; J gene: TRBJ2-3; V gene: TRBV7-3; CDR3 DNA: TGTGCCAGCAGCTTACCTGGGGCAGGGAAGACGCAGTATTTT; CDR3 protein: CASSLPGAGKTQYF
clone size: NA; D gene: NA; J gene: TRBJ2-4; V gene: TRBV27; CDR3 DNA: TGTGCCAGCAGTTTTATCTCAGGGGTCAAAAACATTCAGTACTTC; CDR3 protein: CASSFISGVKNIQYF
clone size: NA; D gene: TRBD2; J gene: TRBJ2-3; V gene: TRBV4-2; CDR3 DNA: TGTGCCAGCAGCCAGGGACTAGCGGGGGGGGATACGCAGTATTTT; CDR3 protein: CASSQGLAGGDTQYF
clone size: NA; D gene: TRBD1; J gene: TRBJ2-1; V gene: TRBV7-6; CDR3 DNA: TGTGCCAGCAGCGACAGACAGGGGGCGCGGAATGAGCAGTTCTTC; CDR3 protein: CASSDRQGARNEQFF
clone size: NA; D gene: TRBD1; J gene: TRBJ1-2; V gene: TRBV6-5; CDR3 DNA: TGTGCCAGCAGCCGGGACAGGGGGCGACCCGGCTACACCTTC; CDR3 protein: CASSRDRGRPGYTF
clone size: NA; D gene: NA; J gene: TRBJ1-5; V gene: TRBV19; CDR3 DNA: TGTGCCAGTAGTATAAGACGGAACTATAGCAATCAGCCCCAGCATTTT; CDR3 protein: CASSIRRNYSNQPQHF
clone size: NA; D gene: NA; J gene: TRBJ2-5; V gene: TRBV5-1; CDR3 DNA: TGCGCCAGCAGATGGACAGTTTTGACCCAAGAGACCCAGTACTTC; CDR3 protein: CASRWTVLTQETQYF
clone size: NA; D gene: TRBD1; J gene: TRBJ1-1; V gene: TRBV30; CDR3 DNA: TGTGCCTGGAGCCCACTGTCCAGGGACAGGGAACCGGAAGCTTTCTTT; CDR3 protein: CAWSPLSRDREPEAFF
clone size: NA; D gene: NA; J gene: TRBJ2-5; V gene: TRBV5-4; CDR3 DNA: TGTGCCAGCAGCTTGTTAGGGGATAATGACGGGGAGACCCAGTACTTC; CDR3 protein: CASSLLGDNDGETQYF
clone size: NA; D gene: NA; J gene: TRBJ2-5; V gene: TRBV14; CDR3 DNA: TGTGCCAGCAGCCTCCCTATCCAAGAGACCCAGTACTTC; CDR3 protein: CASSLPIQETQYF
clone size: NA; D gene: NA; J gene: TRBJ2-3; V gene: TRBV25-1; CDR3 DNA: TGTGCCAGCAATTCTAGAGAGGCAGATACGCAGTATTTT; CDR3 protein: CASNSREADTQYF
clone size: NA; D gene: NA; J gene: TRBJ1-5; V gene: TRBV27; CDR3 DNA: TGTGCCAGCAGGGGAGGGGGTAATCAGCCCCAGCATTTT; CDR3 protein: CASRGGGNQPQHF
clone size: NA; D gene: TRBD2; J gene: TRBJ2-3; V gene: TRBV18; CDR3 DNA: TGTGCCAGCTCACCCCGACTAGCGGGGGGGGCAGATACGCAGTATTTT; CDR3 protein: CASSPRLAGGADTQYF
clone size: NA; D gene: NA; J gene: TRBJ2-2; V gene: TRBV6-4; CDR3 DNA: TGTGCCAGCAGGTCTCCCGCCGGGGAGCTGTTTTTT; CDR3 protein: CASRSPAGELFF
clone size: NA; D gene: TRBD2; J gene: TRBJ2-5; V gene: TRBV30; CDR3 DNA: TGTGCCTGGAGTAAAAGCCCGGGGGGAGGAGAGACCCAGTACTTC; CDR3 protein: CAWSKSPGGGETQYF
clone size: few; D gene: NA; J gene: TRBJ1-3; V gene: TRBV28; CDR3 DNA: TGTGCCAGCAGTTTTGAGCGGGGGTCTGGAAACACCATATATTTT; CDR3 protein: CASSFERGSGNTIYF
clone size: NA; D gene: TRBD1; J gene: TRBJ1-1; V gene: TRBV5-4; CDR3 DNA: TGTGCCAGCAGCTGGACAGGGACCACTGAAGCTTTCTTT; CDR3 protein: CASSWTGTTEAFF
clone size: NA; D gene: NA; J gene: TRBJ2-1; V gene: TRBV11-2; CDR3 DNA: TGTGCCAGCAGCTTAGATTGGAGCTCCTACAATGAGCAGTTCTTC; CDR3 protein: CASSLDWSSYNEQFF
clone size: NA; D gene: TRBD2; J gene: TRBJ2-1; V gene: TRBV7-2; CDR3 DNA: TGTGCCAGCAGCTTAGAGCGACTAGCCGCGGGGGATGAGCAGTTCTTC; CDR3 protein: CASSLERLAAGDEQFF
clone size: few; D gene: NA; J gene: TRBJ1-5; V gene: TRBV21-1; CDR3 DNA: TGTGCCAGCAGCAATATCAACAGGGTCGACAATCAGCCCCAGCATTTT; CDR3 protein: CASSNINRVDNQPQHF
clone size: NA; D gene: NA; J gene: TRBJ2-2; V gene: TRBV5-4; CDR3 DNA: TGTGCCAGCAGCTTGGCGACGCCCCATCGGAGCGGGGAGCTGTTTTTT; CDR3 protein: CASSLATPHRSGELFF
clone size: NA; D gene: NA; J gene: TRBJ2-3; V gene: TRBV27; CDR3 DNA: TGTGCCAGCAGTTTATCGTCGACAGATACGCAGTATTTT; CDR3 protein: CASSLSSTDTQYF
clone size: NA; D gene: NA; J gene: TRBJ2-1; V gene: TRBV5-5; CDR3 DNA: TGTGCCAGCAGCTTCGAACCGGGAAGCTACAATGAGCAGTTCTTC; CDR3 protein: CASSFEPGSYNEQFF
clone size: few; D gene: TRBD2; J gene: TRBJ2-1; V gene: TRBV27; CDR3 DNA: TGTGCCAGCGGAAGGACTAGCGGGGGGATAAATGAGCAGTTCTTC; CDR3 protein: CASGRTSGGINEQFF
clone size: NA; D gene: NA; J gene: TRBJ1-6; V gene: TRBV4-3; CDR3 DNA: TGCGCCAGCAGCCAGAAGATAAATAGTTATAATTCACCCCTCCACTTT; CDR3 protein: CASSQKINSYNSPLHF
clone size: once; D gene: TRBD1; J gene: TRBJ2-3; V gene: TRBV5-4; CDR3 DNA: TGTGCCAGCAGCTTGGGCTTTGTTGGGACAGGGTTCACAGATACGCAGTATTTT; CDR3 protein: CASSLGFVGTGFTDTQYF
clone size: NA; D gene: NA; J gene: TRBJ1-2; V gene: TRBV18; CDR3 DNA: TGTGCCAGCTCACCACCGGAGGCGTACTATGGCTACACCTTC; CDR3 protein: CASSPPEAYYGYTF
clone size: once; D gene: TRBD2; J gene: TRBJ2-3; V gene: TRBV30; CDR3 DNA: TGTGCCTGGAGCGGGGGGGCAGATACGCAGTATTTT; CDR3 protein: CAWSGGADTQYF
clone size: NA; D gene: NA; J gene: TRBJ1-5; V gene: TRBV19; CDR3 DNA: TGTGCCACCACGAGGCGGGGGGATAGCAATCAGCCCCAGCATTTT; CDR3 protein: CATTRRGDSNQPQHF
clone size: few; D gene: TRBD1; J gene: TRBJ1-1; V gene: TRBV29-1; CDR3 DNA: TGCAGCGTTGAAGTTTGGGGGGGACAGGGGTTTGCTTTCTTT; CDR3 protein: CSVEVWGGQGFAFF
clone size: NA; D gene: NA; J gene: TRBJ1-4; V gene: TRBV28; CDR3 DNA: TGTGCCAGCAGTTCCTCTCCTAGGCTGGCGGCAAATGAAAAACTGTTTTTT; CDR3 protein: CASSSSPRLAANEKLFF
clone size: NA; D gene: TRBD2; J gene: TRBJ2-5; V gene: TRBV6-6; CDR3 DNA: TGTGCCAGCAGTTTCCCGGGGGGGACCCAGTACTTC; CDR3 protein: CASSFPGGTQYF
clone size: NA; D gene: NA; J gene: TRBJ1-2; V gene: TRBV29-1; CDR3 DNA: TGCAGCGTTGGTTCCAGGGAGGGTGGCTACACCTTC; CDR3 protein: CSVGSREGGYTF